The 15 T cell receptor beta chains below all came from one sample that was sequenced in a study of T-cell memory formation after mild COVID-19. TCRdb reprocessed the 5' RACE reads with MiXCR, giving one entry per CDR3 protein. The sample includes about 50,000 distinct CDR3 sequences, approximately 6.6% of them seen just once. Sequencing was done on a sample of PBMCs or a T cell subset sorted from them (not recorded which). The receptors were sampled from a man aged 18 to 35 who had mild COVID-19 (a few samples of this study predate the infection). Cell type and time point are not known.

This clonotype was detected a few times. CDR3 in DNA: TGCGCCAGCGCCGCAGGGGAAGATACGCAGTATTTT. Translation gives CASAAGEDTQYF. The V gene is TRBV5-1, the J gene TRBJ2-3; weak D call: TRBD1 (6 bases). This CDR3 has 12 amino acids. The germline V and J ends were trimmed by 7 bases and 5 bases, with 11 bases remaining between them. The germline CDR1 and CDR2 sequences are SGHRS and YFSETQ.

The chain combines TRBV5-1 with TRBJ2-3, with D possibly being TRBD1 or TRBD2 (5 bases each). The CDR3 loop spans 16 amino acids. Trimming shortened V by 3 bases and J by 2 bases, and 16 bases separated the two germline ends. Germline V gene data show CDR1 as SGHRS and CDR2 as YFSETQ. The CDR3, as DNA: TGCGCCAGCAGCTCCGGACGGCAGGGACCCACAGATACGCAGTATTTT. It encodes CASSSGRQGPTDTQYF.

This clonotype was counted a few times. The chain carries TRBV7-2 and TRBJ2-5; 7 bases match TRBD2. Germline V gene sequence: CDR1 SGHTA, CDR2 FQGNSA. The junction had 4 bases not matched to a gene; V was cut back by 5 bases and J by 4 bases. This CDR3 is 13 amino acids long. This CDR3 is CASSGGGTETQYF. The CDR3 region has the DNA TGTGCCAGCAGCGGGGGGGGTACAGAGACCCAGTACTTC.

This clonotype was seen ten or more times. This sequence joins TRBV12-3 or TRBV12-4 and TRBJ1-5, with D possibly being TRBD1 (6 bases). This CDR3 is 15 amino acids long. V lost 2 bases, J lost 5 bases, and 13 bases lay in between. CDR3 sequence (DNA): TGTGCCAGCAGTTTATTGCCAGGGGTTGATCAGCCCCAGCATTTT. This encodes CASSLLPGVDQPQHF.

This clonotype was picked up many times. The V and J genes are TRBV6-2 or TRBV6-3 and TRBJ2-1, with D maybe TRBD1 (6 bases). Trimming shortened V by 11 bases and J by 4 bases, and 12 bases separated the two germline ends. This CDR3 spans 12 amino acids. Germline V lookup: CDR1 MNHEY, CDR2 SVGEGT. For the CDR3, the DNA is TGTGCCTCCTATGACAGGTACAATGAGCAGTTCTTC. The encoded protein is CASYDRYNEQFF.

A few counts support this clonotype. The chain is built from TRBV7-2 and TRBJ2-3; D unresolved. The CDR3 sequence is 12 residues long. Germline CDR1 reads SGHTA; CDR2 reads FQGNSA. Trimming shortened V by 4 bases and J by 11 bases, and 13 bases separated the two germline ends. The CDR3 spells CASSSQGSVQYF. For the CDR3, the DNA is TGTGCCAGCAGCTCCCAAGGCTCAGTGCAGTATTTT.

The chain carries TRBV20-1 and TRBJ1-4; 7 bases align to TRBD1. V dropped 0 bases and J dropped 7; count of bases not matched to a gene: 11. This CDR3 is built from 16 residues. CDR1 is DFQATT, CDR2 SNEGSKA, per germline (reference sequence). The CDR3 DNA reads as TGCAGTGCTAGAGATCCCGGGCCAGGGGGAAGTGAAAAACTGTTTTTT. Its protein product is CSARDPGPGGSEKLFF.

There are a few counts of this clonotype. This chain uses TRBV19 with TRBJ2-7; 9 bases fit TRBD1. Germline V CDR1 and CDR2: LNHDA, SQIVND (reference sequence). The CDR3 is 13 amino acids. Trimming removed 4 bases from V and 6 bases from J; junction bases left unmatched: 4. As DNA, the CDR3 is TGTGCCAGTAGTACGACAGGGGGAGTCGAGCAGTACTTC. Its translation: CASSTTGGVEQYF.

J is TRBJ1-3 and V is TRBV18; tentative D call: TRBD1 (6 bases). Trimming cost V 10 bases and J 2 bases, with 21 bases left between them. This CDR3 region has 16 residues. CDR1 and CDR2 from the germline V gene are KGHSH and LQKENI. The CDR3 spells CATAPRDIKTGNTIYF. Written as DNA, the CDR3 is TGTGCCACTGCCCCCCGGGACATAAAAACTGGAAACACCATATATTTT.

The table lists this clonotype with a few counts. The chain links TRBV29-1 to TRBJ2-3; no clear D. Per germline, CDR1 SQVTM and CDR2 ANQGSEA. Trimming took off 1 base at V and 0 bases at J, with 5 bases between the two ends. CDR3 length equals 13 residues. In nucleotides, the CDR3 is TGCAGCGTTGAAGTCCAGAGCACAGATACGCAGTATTTT. Translated, it gives CSVEVQSTDTQYF.

This clonotype is medium-sized within its sample. This sequence joins TRBV7-6 and TRBJ2-1, with D perhaps assigned TRBD1 or TRBD2 (5 bases each). V was pared by 4 bases and J by 6 bases, with 16 bases between. Germline loops: CDR1 SGHVS, CDR2 FNYEAQ. This CDR3 has 15 amino acids. The CDR3 protein is CASSSPGSGSNEQFF. CDR3 sequence (DNA): TGTGCCAGCAGCTCACCAGGGTCGGGGAGCAATGAGCAGTTCTTC.

This CDR3 is CASRRRGRGTDTQYF. CDR3 coding DNA: TGTGCCAGCAGGCGCCGGGGCAGGGGGACAGATACGCAGTATTTT. The J gene is TRBJ2-3, the V gene TRBV6-5; 7 bases fit TRBD1. Germline CDR1 is MNHEY and CDR2 is SVGAGI. The CDR3 is 15 amino acids. With V trimmed by 6 bases and J by 3 bases, 9 bases remained unmatched.

The genes are TRBV10-2 and TRBJ1-5; TRBD1 matches at 10 bases. The CDR3 is made up of 16 amino acids. Germline CDR1 WSHSY, CDR2 SAAADI. J lost 7 bases, V lost 3 bases, and 9 bases had no gene match. CDR3 protein: CASSDFPGQGQQPQHF. CDR3 in DNA: TGCGCCAGCAGTGACTTTCCGGGACAGGGGCAACAGCCCCAGCATTTT.

This rearrangement joins TRBV5-1 to TRBJ1-2; 10 bases align to TRBD1. The germline V gene encodes CDR1 SGHRS and CDR2 YFSETQ. This CDR3 region has 16 residues. The ends lost 4 bases at V and 6 bases at J; junction bases unmatched: 12. The DNA of the CDR3 is TGCGCCAGCAGCCTAAGCGGGACAGGGGAGCTTCATGGCTACACCTTC. Protein sequence: CASSLSGTGELHGYTF.

This clonotype was counted at least ten times. The V gene is TRBV5-1, the J gene TRBJ2-2; TRBD2 aligns across 12 bases. The V and J ends lost 9 bases and 0 bases, in that order; junction bases with no gene match: 9. Germline CDR1 reads SGHRS; CDR2 reads YFSETQ. CDR3 length: 17 amino acids. CDR3 sequence (DNA): TGCGCCACCCAACTAGCGGGGGGCCACGCGAACACCGGGGAGCTGTTTTTT. It specifies CATQLAGGHANTGELFF.